This T cell receptor beta chain was recovered during a study of a mutant IDH1 vaccine in newly diagnosed glioma. V lost 7 bases, J lost 0 bases, and 9 bases lay in between. The CDR3 is made up of 14 amino acids. Germline V gives CDR1 SNHLY, CDR2 FYNNEI. The table came from immunoSEQ multiplex PCR; TCRdb's copy has only in-frame clones and leaves some out. There are about 16,000 clones in the sample; over 95% occur only once, and around 3.5% lies in the top ten. Time point given: baseline, week 1 (first vaccination visit). This sample's treatment: pre-vaccination baseline after standard-of-care therapy. Newly diagnosed WHO grade 3 or 4 IDH1-mutant, ATRX-lost astrocytomas were identified in the donors.

Sequenced material: peripheral blood mononuclear cells (PBMCs), taken from a glioma patient treated with radiotherapy, temozolomide or both. The origin of this receptor is a woman younger than 30 with glioma. Some clones in this sample may be carry-over from other donors' samples. The J gene is TRBJ2-2, the V gene TRBV2; D remains ambiguous. CDR3 protein: CASKRIPNTGELFF. The CDR3 DNA is TGTGCCAGCAAAAGGATTCCGAACACCGGGGAGCTGTTTTTT.